These 14 T cell receptor beta chains share one sample of origin, sequenced in a study of shared clonotypes between healthy human individuals. Produced via immunoSEQ multiplex PCR; TCRdb's table is partial and in-frame only. The sample includes approximately 2.5 million clones, approximately 94% of them seen just once. The sequenced sample was naive CD4+ T cells from PBMCs. Specified subset: CD45RA+ positively selected. Receptors originate from a man between 18 and 29 years old in good health. Some clones in this sample may be carry-over from other donors' samples.

Notes on this clone: The missing conserved phenylalanine or tryptophan at the end of this CDR3 makes a read error likely. It is unclear where the CDR3 begins or ends on the DNA, so no DNA is shown, and the CDR3 is as TCRdb lists it. This rearrangement joins TRBV5-1 to TRBJ2-7; TRBD1, the D gene given by the table, was not confirmed from the DNA. The CDR3 extends over 9 residues, inclusive of both ends. Germline V lookup: CDR1 SGHRS, CDR2 YFSETQ. Here the CDR3 reads CASSLDRSP.

This clone appeared a few times. The J gene is TRBJ2-7, the V gene TRBV19, with 7 bases lining up with TRBD1. The CDR3 length is 14 residues. The V segment lost 5 bases and the J segment 0 bases; nucleotides outside the gene matches: 4. Germline V lookup: CDR1 LNHDA, CDR2 SQIVND (reference sequence). The CDR3: CASSGQVSSYEQYF. In DNA, the CDR3 is TGTGCCAGTAGTGGACAGGTTAGCTCCTACGAGCAGTACTTC.

The chain has TRBV29-1 and TRBJ2-6, with D perhaps matching TRBD1 (5 bases). V gave up 7 bases and J gave up 2 bases, with 9 bases separating them. CDR3 length: 13 amino acids. Germline lookup yields CDR1 SQVTM and CDR2 ANQGSEA. CDR3 nucleotides: TGCAGCGGGATCAGGGCTGGGGCCAACGTCCTGACTTTC. Translating gives CSGIRAGANVLTF.

J is TRBJ2-5 and V is TRBV5-1; either TRBD1 or TRBD2 may supply D (5 bases each). The germline V gene encodes CDR1 SGHRS and CDR2 YFSETQ. The CDR3 is 14 amino acids. Trimming took off 2 bases at V and 4 bases at J, with 12 bases between the two ends. The CDR3 reads CASSFTRGAETQYF. In DNA form, the CDR3 reads TGCGCCAGCAGCTTTACTAGGGGTGCAGAGACCCAGTACTTC.

Comments on this clone: The same CDR3 can be traced to other DNA sequences in this sample. The chain is built from TRBV18 and TRBJ2-5; no reliable D call. CDR3 size: 13 residues. Germline-derived CDR1 and CDR2 are KGHSH and LQKENI. V was pared by 1 base and J by 5 bases, with 8 bases between. The CDR3 loop reads CASSPQGTETQYF. The CDR3 coding sequence is TGTGCCAGCTCACCACAGGGTACGGAGACCCAGTACTTC.

J is TRBJ1-4 and V is TRBV15; unclear D gene. Germline V CDR1 and CDR2: LNHNV, YYDKDF (reference sequence). The CDR3 has 13 amino acids. Between the trimmed V and J ends, which lost 0 bases and 8 bases, there was a span of 7 bases. The CDR3 spells CATSRDQVEKLFF. CDR3 in DNA: TGTGCCACCAGCAGAGATCAGGTCGAAAAACTGTTTTTT.

This clone was seen once. This chain connects TRBV7-9 to TRBJ2-2; D uncertain. The CDR3 has 13 amino acids. Trimming stripped 1 base from V and 5 bases from J, with 5 bases between. Germline assignment: CDR1 SEHNR and CDR2 FQNEAQ (reference sequence). The DNA for the CDR3 is TGTGCCAGCAGCTTAGTCCCTACCGGGGAGCTGTTTTTT. Amino acid sequence: CASSLVPTGELFF.

The sample holds a few counts of this clone. The chain recombines TRBV19 with TRBJ1-1; D remains ambiguous. The V and J ends lost 9 bases and 9 bases respectively, with 14 bases between them. This CDR3 is 11 amino acids long. In germline, CDR1 is LNHDA, CDR2 SQIVND (reference sequence). The CDR3 nucleotides read TGTGCCAGCCTGCGAGGCAGACAAGCTTTCTTT. Protein: CASLRGRQAFF.

The chain carries TRBV27 and TRBJ1-4, with D possibly matching TRBD1 (5 bases). Looked up from germline, CDR1 is MNHEY and CDR2 is SMNVEV (reference sequence). V lost 3 bases, J lost 5 bases, and 10 bases lay in between. The CDR3 consists of 14 residues. This chain's CDR3 is CASSLRGQNEKLFF. The CDR3 bases are TGTGCCAGCAGTTTGAGGGGCCAGAATGAAAAACTGTTTTTT.

The genes are TRBV5-1 and TRBJ2-3, with D hard to call. The germline V gene encodes CDR1 SGHRS and CDR2 YFSETQ. The CDR3 sequence is 16 residues long. V lost 2 bases, J lost 4 bases, and 17 bases lay in between. The CDR3 nucleotides are TGCGCCAGCAGCTTTTCTACCCAGCTACCTCCAGATACGCAGTATTTT. It translates to CASSFSTQLPPDTQYF.

The chain joins TRBV5-1 to TRBJ1-1, with a weak D call TRBD1 (5 bases). Germline CDR1 reads SGHRS; CDR2 reads YFSETQ. The CDR3 length is 16 residues. V lost 5 bases and J lost 1, with 18 bases in between. CDR3 protein: CASSKDPPGQNTEAFF. CDR3 sequence (DNA): TGCGCCAGCAGTAAAGATCCTCCAGGGCAGAACACTGAAGCTTTCTTT.

V gene TRBV19 combines with J gene TRBJ1-1, with D possibly being TRBD1 (5 bases). CDR3 length: 14 residues. Trimming stripped 7 bases from V and 3 bases from J, with 15 bases between. Per the germline V gene, CDR1 is LNHDA and CDR2 is SQIVND (reference sequence). In DNA form, the CDR3 reads TGTGCCAGTAAGGACGGGAGGGGAGACACTGAAGCTTTCTTT. Encoded protein: CASKDGRGDTEAFF.

The gene calls are TRBV10-1 and TRBJ2-1; 15 bases line up with TRBD2. CDR1 is WNHNN and CDR2 is SYGVQD in the germline V gene (reference sequence). The V and J ends lost 2 bases and 8 bases, in that order; junction bases with no gene match: 4. The CDR3 totals 16 residues. The CDR3 sequence: CASSEGGTSGRYEQFF. CDR3 nucleotides: TGCGCCAGCAGTGAGGGGGGGACTAGCGGGAGGTATGAGCAGTTCTTC.

J is TRBJ1-4 and V is TRBV6-1; 9 bases match TRBD1. V shed 8 bases, J shed 4 bases, and the junction held 5 bases outside the gene matches. CDR1 MNHNS and CDR2 SASEGT come from the germline V gene. This CDR3 contains 14 residues. This CDR3 reads CASGTGLGNEKLFF. As DNA, the CDR3 is TGTGCCAGCGGGACAGGGCTGGGTAATGAAAAACTGTTTTTT.